Presented here are 23 T cell receptor beta chains from one specimen sequenced in a study of T-cell reconstitution after alpha-beta-depleted transplantation in children. The library targeted TCRbeta and was prepared with unique molecular identifiers. TCRdb ran MiXCR on the PCR reads and lists one entry per CDR3 protein. Of some 15,000 distinct CDR3 sequences in the sample, 5% to 5.5% were seen once. Sequences were derived from PBMCs, sampled before TCRalphabeta/CD19-depleted stem cell transplant. The receptors shown here come from a boy between 10 and 17 years old with acute lymphoblastic leukemia, due to receive a stem cell transplant.

This clonotype was picked up many times. The chain joins TRBV2 to TRBJ2-7; tentative D call: TRBD2 (7 bases). This CDR3 has 15 amino acids. V lost 0 bases and J lost 3, with 12 bases in between. Germline values: CDR1 SNHLY, CDR2 FYNNEI. The CDR3 is CASSEAGGGLYEQYF. As DNA, the CDR3 is TGTGCCAGCAGTGAAGCAGGGGGGGGCCTCTACGAGCAGTACTTC. Complete variable domain (other parts from reference TRBV2 and TRBJ2-7): EPEVTQTPSHQVTQMGQEVILRCVPISNHLYFYWYRQILGQKVEFLVSFYNNEISEKSEIFDDQFSVERPDGSNFTLKIRSTKLEDSAMYFCASSEAGGGLYEQYFGPGTRLTVT.

This clonotype has a count of ten or more. The V gene is TRBV3-1, the J gene TRBJ2-5; D not resolved. The germline CDR1 and CDR2 sequences are LGHDT and YNNKEL (reference sequence). CDR3 size: 16 residues. With 3 bases removed from V and 2 bases from J, the gap between germline ends came to 16 bases. CDR3 protein: CASSHSFPTGQETQYF. CDR3 in DNA: TGTGCCAGCAGCCACTCGTTCCCAACCGGACAAGAGACCCAGTACTTC.

The chain employs TRBV3-1 and TRBJ2-3, with D uncertain. Between the trimmed V and J ends, which lost 4 bases and 5 bases, there was a span of 13 bases. Per germline, CDR1 LGHDT and CDR2 YNNKEL (reference sequence). The CDR3 has 14 amino acids. The CDR3 DNA reads TGTGCCAGCAGCCCCCTTCGAATTGGAGATACGCAGTATTTT. This encodes CASSPLRIGDTQYF.

This clonotype was seen many times. The V call is TRBV9, the J call TRBJ2-5; D gene uncertain. CDR1 is SGDLS, CDR2 YYNGEE, per germline. CDR3 length: 13 amino acids. V gave up 0 bases and J gave up 3 bases, with 6 bases separating them. The CDR3 here is CASSVVPEETQYF. For the CDR3, the DNA is TGTGCCAGCAGCGTAGTACCGGAAGAGACCCAGTACTTC.

This clonotype was recorded many times. The rearrangement links TRBV12-3 or TRBV12-4 to TRBJ2-1, with TRBD2 identical over 10 bases. The CDR3 runs to 17 residues. V was clipped by 6 bases and J by 0 bases; unmatched bases: 8. CDR3: CASSLDSGGFSYNEQFF. CDR3 coding DNA: TGTGCCAGCAGCCTTGATAGCGGGGGGTTCTCCTACAATGAGCAGTTCTTC.

This clonotype was seen repeatedly, ten times or more. This chain links TRBV6-5 with TRBJ2-5, with 8 bases aligning to TRBD1. Germline CDR1 and CDR2: MNHEY and SVGAGI. J lost 1 base, V lost 0 bases, and 4 bases had no gene match. The CDR3 is made up of 16 amino acids. The CDR3 nucleotides are TGTGCCAGCAGTTACTCGACAGGGGCAGCCCAAGAGACCCAGTACTTC. This encodes CASSYSTGAAQETQYF.

The chain uses TRBV11-1 and TRBJ2-1, with D perhaps TRBD1 or TRBD2 (7 bases each). CDR3 length: 20 amino acids. V lost 1 base and J 7 bases, leaving 29 bases between the germline ends. Per the germline V gene, CDR1 is SGHAT and CDR2 is FQDESV (reference sequence). In DNA form, the CDR3 reads TGTGCCAGCAGCTTAGTCCCCCAGGGGGGGCTAGGGGGGGCACGGAATGAGCAGTTCTTC. The encoded protein is CASSLVPQGGLGGARNEQFF.

This clonotype showed up many times. The V and J genes are TRBV30 and TRBJ2-7; D possibly corresponds to TRBD2 (5 bases). Germline V gene lookup returns CDR1 GTSNPN and CDR2 SVGIG (reference sequence). CDR3 size: 13 residues. V was shortened by 2 bases and J by 3 bases, with 11 bases between the two germline ends. The CDR3 sequence: CAWSRGRDYEQYF. The CDR3 nucleotides are TGTGCCTGGAGTCGAGGGCGTGACTACGAGCAGTACTTC. The full variable domain, in which reference TRBV30 and TRBJ2-7 provide the parts outside the CDR3, is SQTIHQWPATLVQPVGSPLSLECTVEGTSNPNLYWYRQAAGRGLQLLFYSVGIGQISSEVPQNLSASRPQDRQFILSSKKLLLSDSGFYLCAWSRGRDYEQYFGPGTRLTVT.

In its sample, this clonotype was seen many times. J is TRBJ2-7 and V is TRBV20-1, with D maybe TRBD2 (7 bases). There are 13 residues in the CDR3. Germline CDR1 DFQATT, CDR2 SNEGSKA (reference sequence). With 6 bases removed from V and 3 bases from J, the gap between germline ends came to 15 bases. The CDR3 protein is CSARRGRDYEQYF. CDR3 in DNA: TGCAGTGCCCGAAGGGGGAGGGACTACGAGCAGTACTTC.

There are many counts of this clonotype. V usage is TRBV6-6 and J usage is TRBJ1-2, with 9 nucleotides matching TRBD1. Unmatched junction bases numbered 2, after V lost 5 bases and J lost 7 bases. Germline V gives CDR1 MNHNY, CDR2 SVGAGI (reference sequence). The CDR3 loop spans 12 amino acids. This chain's CDR3 is CASSTGGSGYTF. The CDR3 DNA sequence: TGTGCCAGCAGTACAGGGGGCTCTGGCTACACCTTC.

This rearrangement joins TRBV4-2 to TRBJ2-3; D unclear. The CDR3 runs 15 residues. Germline CDR1 and CDR2: LGHNA and YNFKEQ. V shed 9 bases and J shed 0 bases, with 16 bases lying between them. The CDR3 spells CARGPGPWSTDTQYF. In nucleotides, the CDR3 is TGTGCCAGGGGCCCCGGGCCTTGGAGCACAGATACGCAGTATTTT.

Only a few counts were recorded for this clonotype. Germline and junction disagree at one end, which may indicate a read error. V is TRBV5-6 and J is TRBJ2-7, with 9 bases identical to TRBD1. The CDR3 is 14 residues long. Looked up from germline, CDR1 is SGHDT and CDR2 is YYEEEE. The chain's CDR3 is CAISPRDRESEQYF. The CDR3 nucleotides are TGTGCCATCAGCCCCCGGGACAGGGAATCCGAGCAGTACTTC.

On this clonotype itself: This could be a read error, since a much larger clone is one nucleotide away. The rearrangement uses TRBV6-5 and TRBJ2-7; TRBD1 might be the D (5 bases). The CDR3 is made up of 15 amino acids. The V and J ends lost 2 bases and 3 bases respectively, with 14 bases between them. Germline CDR1 is MNHEY and CDR2 is SVGAGI. The CDR3 is CASSYPADSYYEQYF. The CDR3 DNA sequence: TGTGCCAGCAGTTACCCCGCCGACAGCTACTACGAGCAGTACTTC.

The table lists this clonotype with a few counts. The rearrangement joins TRBV4-3 to TRBJ1-1; D not resolved. The CDR3 runs 18 residues. CDR1 is LGHNA and CDR2 is YSLEER in the germline V gene. The V gene lost 0 bases and the J gene lost 0 bases, with 17 bases spanning the gap. For the CDR3, the DNA is TGCGCCAGCAGCCAAGAGTTATTTCGGGATTCCATGAACACTGAAGCTTTCTTT. Translating gives CASSQELFRDSMNTEAFF.

This clonotype has a count of ten or more. The chain employs TRBV29-1 and TRBJ1-1, with TRBD1 as a possible D gene (6 bases). This CDR3 contains 12 residues. Germline V lookup: CDR1 SQVTM, CDR2 ANQGSEA. Trimming shortened V by 1 base and J by 9 bases, and 12 bases separated the two germline ends. The CDR3 reads CSVEGGGDKAFF. CDR3 bases: TGCAGCGTTGAAGGAGGGGGAGACAAAGCTTTCTTT.

This clonotype came up many times. This sequence joins TRBV25-1 and TRBJ1-4; D gene uncertain. The V end lost 5 bases, the J end lost 8 bases, and 18 bases lay between the germline ends. CDR3 length: 15 residues. CDR1 MGHDK and CDR2 SYGVNS come from the germline V gene. The DNA for the CDR3 is TGTGCCAGCAGTCCCCTGAGGGCCTCGGGGGAAAAACTGTTTTTT. Its translation: CASSPLRASGEKLFF.

In its sample, this clonotype is medium-sized. V is TRBV6-5 and J is TRBJ2-7; D may match TRBD1 or TRBD2 (5 bases each). This CDR3 region has 13 residues. V lost 7 bases and J 4 bases, leaving 14 bases between the germline ends. Germline assignment: CDR1 MNHEY and CDR2 SVGAGI. CDR3 DNA: TGTGCCAGCACGGCCGGGACCAAATACGAGCAGTACTTC. Translation: CASTAGTKYEQYF.

The chain links TRBV28 to TRBJ2-2; the D is unclear. This CDR3 comprises 13 residues. V lost 5 bases to trimming and J lost 5 bases, with 9 bases between them. Germline V CDR1 and CDR2: MDHEN, SYDVKM. In DNA, the CDR3 is TGTGCCAGCAGTCCCCACCTGACCGGGGAGCTGTTTTTT. Translated: CASSPHLTGELFF. Drawing the rest from reference TRBV28 and TRBJ2-2, the complete variable domain is DVKVTQSSRYLVKRTGEKVFLECVQDMDHENMFWYRQDPGLGLRLIYFSYDVKMKEKGDIPEGYSVSREKKERFSLILESASTNQTSMYLCASSPHLTGELFFGEGSRLTVL.

CDR3 sequence reads: CASHPVGALQNTEAFF. The CDR3 nucleotides are TGTGCCTCCCACCCGGTCGGGGCCCTTCAGAACACTGAAGCTTTCTTT. This chain joins TRBV30 and TRBJ1-1; D is perhaps TRBD1 (5 bases). V was shortened by 7 bases and J by 1 base, with 22 bases between the two germline ends. The CDR3 sequence is 16 residues long. Per the germline V gene, CDR1 is GTSNPN and CDR2 is SVGIG (reference sequence).

This clonotype was detected ten times or more. V is TRBV2 and J is TRBJ1-1; D ambiguous. V was shortened by 6 bases and J by 0 bases, with 14 bases between the two germline ends. The germline V gene has CDR1 SNHLY and CDR2 FYNNEI. The CDR3 runs 15 residues. The CDR3 sequence is CASSSTGNMNTEAFF. The CDR3 region has the DNA TGTGCCAGCAGCTCGACGGGGAACATGAACACTGAAGCTTTCTTT.

This clonotype qualifies as medium-sized. CDR3 DNA sequence: TGCAGTGCTAGAGGACTAGCGGGCTACAATGAGCAGTTCTTC. Its protein product is CSARGLAGYNEQFF. This chain joins TRBV20-1 and TRBJ2-1; 10 nucleotides line up with TRBD2. From germline, CDR1 is DFQATT and CDR2 SNEGSKA (reference sequence). V lost 1 base, J lost 3 bases, and 0 bases stayed unmatched. This CDR3 is built from 14 residues.

Many counts were recorded for this clonotype. The rearrangement links TRBV2 to TRBJ2-4, with D possibly being TRBD2 (5 bases). Germline assignment: CDR1 SNHLY and CDR2 FYNNEI. Trimming removed 7 bases at V and 1 base at J, with 8 bases between. The CDR3 spans 13 residues. CDR3 protein: CASTGDAKNIQYF. The CDR3 nucleotides read TGTGCCAGCACCGGGGATGCCAAAAACATTCAGTACTTC.

This clonotype occurred many times. The chain uses TRBV18 and TRBJ2-3, with 8 bases identical to TRBD1. This CDR3 spans 14 amino acids. Looked up from germline, CDR1 is KGHSH and CDR2 is LQKENI. The V segment lost 5 bases and the J segment 4 bases; nucleotides outside the gene matches: 5. CDR3 in amino acids: CASSAQGGADTQYF. The CDR3 coding sequence is TGTGCCAGCTCAGCACAGGGGGGCGCAGATACGCAGTATTTT.